The clone carrying this T cell receptor (beta chain) was counted ten times or more. The record originates from a study of shared clonotypes between healthy human individuals. Using immunoSEQ multiplex PCR, the repertoire was profiled, and TCRdb retains in-frame clones only, with some absent. The sample has around 100,000 clones; about 67% are singletons. Germline V CDR1 and CDR2: MGHRA, YSYEKL. The CDR3 has 15 amino acids. Trimming at V came to 2 bases and at J to 3 bases, leaving 5 bases not matched to a gene. The study enrolled healthy HIV-negative adults without recent acute infections or vaccinations as donors.

Sequencing was carried out using memory CD8+ T cells sorted from blood. The subset denotes: CD45RO+ cells pooled with CCR7-negative TemRA cells. The source is a woman in her 30s in good health. The V and J genes are TRBV4-1 and TRBJ2-7, with 9 positions matching TRBD1. CDR3 loop: CASSQQGTGNYEQYF. The CDR3, as DNA: TGCGCCAGCAGCCAACAAGGGACAGGGAACTACGAGCAGTACTTC.